The 26 T cell receptor beta chains listed next were all sequenced from one sample in a study of cytomegalovirus exposure and HLA in healthy donors. Profiling relied on immunoSEQ multiplex PCR, and the TCRdb table lists in-frame clones only, not all of them. The table lists around 70,000 clones, approximately 95% of them singletons, with approximately 3.5% in the top ten. Specimen: PBMCs. The receptors come from a young man in good health and CMV-seronegative.

The J gene is TRBJ1-4, the V gene TRBV5-1, with a possible D match to TRBD1 (5 bases). Trimming took off 0 bases at V and 11 bases at J, with 14 bases between the two ends. Germline V gives CDR1 SGHRS, CDR2 YFSETQ. CDR3 size: 14 residues. CDR3 sequence (DNA): TGCGCCAGCAGCTTGGGCCAGGGCGGATTCAAACTGTTTTTT. Amino acid sequence: CASSLGQGGFKLFF.

The chain employs TRBV12-5 and TRBJ1-1, with D perhaps TRBD1 (5 bases). Between the trimmed V and J ends, which lost 1 base and 1 base, there was a span of 7 bases. Germline loops: CDR1 LGHNT, CDR2 FRNRAP. This CDR3 is built from 14 residues. CDR3 in amino acids: CASGLGTPNTEAFF. CDR3 bases: TGTGCTAGTGGTTTGGGGACACCGAACACTGAAGCTTTCTTT. The entire variable domain, with the rest obtained from reference TRBV12-5 and TRBJ1-1, is as follows: DARVTQTPRHKVTEMGQEVTMRCQPILGHNTVFWYRQTMMQGLELLAYFRNRAPLDDSGMPKDRFSAEMPDATLATLKIQPSEPRDSAVYFCASGLGTPNTEAFFGQGTRLTVV.

The rearrangement links TRBV27 to TRBJ1-2, with 11 bases that match TRBD1. CDR3 length: 14 amino acids. Germline V gene lookup returns CDR1 MNHEY and CDR2 SMNVEV (reference sequence). Germline trimming cut 5 bases from V and 7 bases from J; bases unmatched to any gene: 6. The CDR3 reads CASSPIGTGGGYTF. The CDR3 coding sequence is TGTGCCAGCAGTCCGATAGGGACAGGGGGTGGCTACACCTTC.

The V and J genes are TRBV7-9 and TRBJ1-2; the match to TRBD1 covers 8 bases. CDR3 length: 17 amino acids. V dropped 4 bases and J dropped 6; count of bases not matched to a gene: 16. Germline V gene lookup returns CDR1 SEHNR and CDR2 FQNEAQ (reference sequence). The CDR3 loop reads CASSSIPEAGGNDGYTF. DNA for the CDR3: TGTGCCAGCAGCTCCATTCCCGAGGCAGGGGGCAACGATGGCTACACCTTC. Full variable domain (outside the CDR3, taken from reference TRBV7-9 and TRBJ1-2): DTGVSQNPRHKITKRGQNVTFRCDPISEHNRLYWYRQTLGQGPEFLTYFQNEAQLEKSRLLSDRFSAERPKGSFSTLEIQRTEQGDSAMYLCASSSIPEAGGNDGYTFGSGTRLTVV.

The rearrangement uses TRBV6-1 and TRBJ1-6; 10 bases align to TRBD1. The germline gives CDR1 MNHNS, CDR2 SASEGT. The ends lost 4 bases at V and 8 bases at J; junction bases unmatched: 14. The length of the CDR3 is 18 residues. The CDR3 spells CASSALRSGTGDYSPLHF. CDR3 DNA sequence: TGTGCCAGCAGTGCCCTGCGGTCCGGGACAGGGGATTATTCACCCCTCCACTTT.

The V call is TRBV27, the J call TRBJ2-1; the match to TRBD2 covers 10 bases. J lost 7 bases, V lost 2 bases, and 5 bases had no gene match. Germline V gene lookup returns CDR1 MNHEY and CDR2 SMNVEV (reference sequence). The CDR3 is 15 amino acids. CDR3: CASSLEAGGPNEQFF. The CDR3 bases are TGTGCCAGCAGTTTAGAAGCGGGGGGGCCTAATGAGCAGTTCTTC.

The rearrangement links TRBV5-1 to TRBJ1-5, with 10 bases lining up with TRBD1. The CDR3 covers 15 residues. J was trimmed by 7 bases and V by 0 bases; bases with no gene match: 4. Germline CDR1 and CDR2: SGHRS and YFSETQ. CDR3 loop: CASSLVPGQGQPQHF. In DNA, the CDR3 is TGCGCCAGCAGCTTGGTCCCGGGACAGGGGCAGCCCCAGCATTTT.

The gene calls are TRBV6-1 and TRBJ1-2, with D perhaps matching TRBD1 (6 bases). The CDR3 is made up of 15 amino acids. V gave up 6 bases and J gave up 4 bases, with 18 bases separating them. CDR1 is MNHNS and CDR2 is SASEGT in the germline V gene. The CDR3 coding sequence is TGTGCCAGCAGCCTAGAAAGAGGACAGTCCTATGGCTACACCTTC. Protein: CASSLERGQSYGYTF.

The V call is TRBV6-5, the J call TRBJ2-1; D is perhaps TRBD2 (7 bases). V was shortened by 2 bases and J by 6 bases, with 14 bases between the two germline ends. The CDR3 has 15 amino acids. Germline CDR1 and CDR2: MNHEY and SVGAGI. The DNA of the CDR3 is TGTGCCAGCAGTTACGTGGCGGGGGCCAGCAATGAGCAGTTCTTC. Encoded protein: CASSYVAGASNEQFF.

This rearrangement joins TRBV7-3 to TRBJ2-1, with D possibly TRBD1 on 5 matching bases. This CDR3 is 15 amino acids long. Germline V CDR1 and CDR2: SGHTA, FQGTGA. V was clipped by 2 bases and J by 3 bases, with 11 bases between them. For the CDR3, the DNA is TGTGCCAGCAGCTTAGCAGGGATATTCTACAATGAGCAGTTCTTC. Protein sequence: CASSLAGIFYNEQFF.

In its sample, this clone was seen once. The chain carries TRBV5-1 and TRBJ1-5; 8 nucleotides match TRBD1. Germline loops: CDR1 SGHRS, CDR2 YFSETQ. The trim removed 4 bases at V and 5 bases at J, leaving 5 bases unmatched. The CDR3 totals 14 residues. This CDR3 reads CASSLTGVDQPQHF. The CDR3 nucleotides read TGCGCCAGCAGCCTGACAGGGGTGGATCAGCCCCAGCATTTT.

The rearrangement uses TRBV11-2 and TRBJ2-7; tentative D call: TRBD1 (7 bases). Germline-derived CDR1 and CDR2 are SGHAT and FQNNGV. This CDR3 comprises 15 residues. The V gene lost 1 base and the J gene lost 2 bases, with 12 bases spanning the gap. The CDR3 sequence: CASSLGQGGTYEQYF. The DNA for the CDR3 is TGTGCCAGCAGCTTAGGGCAGGGGGGCACCTACGAGCAGTACTTC. Drawing the rest from reference TRBV11-2 and TRBJ2-7, the complete variable domain is EAGVAQSPRYKIIEKRQSVAFWCNPISGHATLYWYQQILGQGPKLLIQFQNNGVVDDSQLPKDRFSAERLKGVDSTLKIQPAKLEDSAVYLCASSLGQGGTYEQYFGPGTRLTVT.

The chain uses TRBV30 and TRBJ1-1, with a tentative D call TRBD1 (5 bases). The germline V gene has CDR1 GTSNPN and CDR2 SVGIG (reference sequence). The V end was cut by 1 base, the J end by 6 bases, with 6 bases between. The CDR3 is 11 residues long. CDR3: CAWSGGAEAFF. The CDR3 DNA sequence: TGTGCCTGGAGTGGGGGGGCTGAAGCTTTCTTT. Looking up the rest from reference TRBV30 and TRBJ1-1 gives the full variable domain: SQTIHQWPATLVQPVGSPLSLECTVEGTSNPNLYWYRQAAGRGLQLLFYSVGIGQISSEVPQNLSASRPQDRQFILSSKKLLLSDSGFYLCAWSGGAEAFFGQGTRLTVV.

This chain links TRBV18 with TRBJ2-7; D gene uncertain. CDR1 and CDR2 (germline): KGHSH, LQKENI. The CDR3 runs 15 residues. The V and J ends lost 3 bases and 3 bases respectively, with 15 bases between them. The CDR3 bases are TGTGCCAGCTCACCTATGGCAGGTGGTATCTACGAGCAGTACTTC. It codes for CASSPMAGGIYEQYF. Combining the CDR3 with reference TRBV18 and TRBJ2-7 gives the whole variable domain NAGVMQNPRHLVRRRGQEARLRCSPMKGHSHVYWYRQLPEEGLKFMVYLQKENIIDESGMPKERFSAEFPKEGPSILRIQQVVRGDSAAYFCASSPMAGGIYEQYFGPGTRLTVT.

The chain couples TRBV7-6 to TRBJ2-2, with 9 positions matching TRBD2. This CDR3 has 16 amino acids. V lost 2 bases and J lost 4; bases outside the gene matches: 5. The germline gives CDR1 SGHVS, CDR2 FNYEAQ. The CDR3 spells CASSLTSGGFTGELFF. CDR3 coding DNA: TGTGCCAGCAGCTTAACCAGCGGGGGGTTCACCGGGGAGCTGTTTTTT.

The J gene is TRBJ2-2, the V gene TRBV13; TRBD2 matches at 7 bases. This CDR3 has 16 amino acids. Germline V gene data show CDR1 as PRHDT and CDR2 as FYEKMQ (reference sequence). Trimming removed 5 bases from V and 3 bases from J; junction bases left unmatched: 9. DNA of the CDR3: TGTGCCAGCAGCCCCAGGACTCGGGGGGACACCGGGGAGCTGTTTTTT. It is translated as CASSPRTRGDTGELFF.

J is TRBJ2-7 and V is TRBV5-6, with a tentative D call TRBD2 (5 bases). The germline gives CDR1 SGHDT, CDR2 YYEEEE. V lost 4 bases to trimming and J lost 3 bases, with 17 bases between them. CDR3 length equals 15 residues. The CDR3 sequence is CASSGGPNRIYEQYF. CDR3 DNA sequence: TGTGCCAGCAGCGGAGGACCGAACCGGATCTACGAGCAGTACTTC.

The sample holds one count of this clone. This chain connects TRBV11-2 to TRBJ2-5; TRBD1 matches at 9 bases. V shed 7 bases and J 4 bases; nucleotides not matched to a gene: 7. The CDR3 loop spans 14 amino acids. The germline gives CDR1 SGHAT, CDR2 FQNNGV. The chain's CDR3 is CASMGQGDLETQYF. The CDR3 nucleotides read TGTGCCAGCATGGGACAGGGAGATCTAGAGACCCAGTACTTC.

This sequence joins TRBV7-3 and TRBJ1-2, with D perhaps matching TRBD1 (6 bases). This CDR3 is 16 amino acids long. Germline loops: CDR1 SGHTA, CDR2 FQGTGA. Trimming shortened V by 1 base and J by 6 bases, and 18 bases separated the two germline ends. The CDR3 DNA follows: TGTGCCAGCAGCTTAAACCCCGTTTCAGGGGAACATGGCTACACCTTC. Amino acid sequence: CASSLNPVSGEHGYTF.

V is TRBV28 and J is TRBJ1-1; a possible D gene is TRBD1 (6 bases). This CDR3 contains 16 residues. CDR1 is MDHEN, CDR2 SYDVKM, per germline. V lost 4 bases and J 0 bases, leaving 15 bases between the germline ends. The CDR3 region is CASSSGQWPMNTEAFF. CDR3 DNA sequence: TGTGCCAGCAGTTCCGGACAGTGGCCCATGAACACTGAAGCTTTCTTT.

CDR3 in amino acids: CASSQTTNPGDGYTF. The DNA for the CDR3 is TGTGCCAGCAGTCAAACGACTAACCCAGGGGATGGCTACACCTTC. The chain employs TRBV27 and TRBJ1-2; possibly TRBD1 for D (6 bases). This CDR3 comprises 15 residues. The V gene's germline CDR1 is MNHEY and CDR2 SMNVEV (reference sequence). V gave up 5 bases and J gave up 6 bases, with 19 bases separating them.

The CDR3 here is CSVLEGGNEQYF. The CDR3 region has the DNA TGCAGCGTGCTAGAGGGTGGGAACGAGCAGTACTTC. The chain carries TRBV29-1 and TRBJ2-7; D might be TRBD2 (5 bases). Germline V gene data show CDR1 as SQVTM and CDR2 as ANQGSEA. The germline V and J ends were trimmed by 6 bases and 5 bases, with 14 bases remaining between them. CDR3 length equals 12 residues.

The chain recombines TRBV27 with TRBJ1-1; maybe TRBD1 (5 bases). The CDR3 runs 13 residues. The V and J ends lost 3 bases and 3 bases respectively, with 8 bases between them. From germline, CDR1 is MNHEY and CDR2 SMNVEV (reference sequence). In DNA, the CDR3 is TGTGCCAGCAGTTTGACAGCTTACACTGAAGCTTTCTTT. Protein: CASSLTAYTEAFF.

This chain links TRBV19 with TRBJ2-1; possible D gene TRBD2, 5 bases. The CDR3 loop spans 15 amino acids. The V and J ends lost 3 bases and 15 bases respectively, with 24 bases between them. Germline V gene lookup returns CDR1 LNHDA and CDR2 SQIVND (reference sequence). For the CDR3, the DNA is TGTGCCAGTAGTATGGGGTCCCAGTCTCTTCGAGGGCTGTTCTTC. This sequence encodes CASSMGSQSLRGLFF.

This clone was counted a single time. The J gene is TRBJ2-3, the V gene TRBV27; D is undetermined. The germline gives CDR1 MNHEY, CDR2 SMNVEV (reference sequence). This CDR3 is built from 11 residues. V was trimmed by 3 bases and J by 5 bases, leaving 3 bases between them. The CDR3 DNA reads TGTGCCAGCAGTTTCATAGATACGCAGTATTTT. Residues: CASSFIDTQYF.

V is TRBV27 and J is TRBJ2-2; no firm D call. V lost 8 bases to trimming and J lost 7 bases, with 17 bases between them. The CDR3 contains 14 residues. The germline gives CDR1 MNHEY, CDR2 SMNVEV (reference sequence). The CDR3, as DNA: TGTGCCAGCCTAGGAACTCGGTTGGGCGGGGAGCTGTTTTTT. Translation gives CASLGTRLGGELFF.